This T cell receptor beta chain originates from a study of pediatric ulcerative colitis. Background on the study: Most patients had pancolitis, and two had left-sided colitis.

No immunosuppressive drugs were given to ulcerative colitis patients before diagnostic colonoscopy. Study results and limitations: Two rectal CDR3 clonotypes occurred in all ulcerative colitis patients.

Assay used: immunoSEQ multiplex PCR; TCRdb lists only in-frame clones, some missing. Of roughly 37,000 clones listed, 83% were seen once; the top ten hold approximately 25%. As regards this clone: The antigen is unknown.

This receptor was obtained from a girl aged 10 to 17 with moderate ulcerative colitis. Sequencing used blood.

In DNA, the CDR3 is TGTGCCAGCAGCTCCCGCCCGACAGGGAAGGGATCCGGGGAGCTGTTTTTT. It is translated as CASSSRPTGKGSGELFF. The rearrangement joins TRBV7-9 to TRBJ2-2; TRBD1 matches 7 bases. Germline lookup yields CDR1 SEHNR and CDR2 FQNEAQ (reference sequence). This CDR3 contains 17 residues. Trimming took 4 bases from V and 6 from J; bases not matched to a gene: 14.